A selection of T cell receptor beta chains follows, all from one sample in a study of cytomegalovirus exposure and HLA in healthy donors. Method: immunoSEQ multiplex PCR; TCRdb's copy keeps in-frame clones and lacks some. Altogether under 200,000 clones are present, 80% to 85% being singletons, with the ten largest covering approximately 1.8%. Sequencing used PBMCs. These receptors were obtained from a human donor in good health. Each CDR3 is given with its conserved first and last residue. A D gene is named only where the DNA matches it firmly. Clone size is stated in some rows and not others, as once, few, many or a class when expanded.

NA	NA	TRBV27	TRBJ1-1	CASSLNLIHTEAFF	TGTGCCAGCAGTTTAAACTTGATACACACTGAAGCTTTCTTT
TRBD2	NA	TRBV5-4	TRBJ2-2	CASSLGSGVITGELFF	TGTGCCAGCAGTCTGGGTAGCGGGGTTATCACCGGGGAGCTGTTTTTT
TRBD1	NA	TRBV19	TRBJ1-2	CASKWGQGVGRYGYTF	TGTGCCAGTAAATGGGGACAGGGAGTCGGGAGGTATGGCTACACCTTC
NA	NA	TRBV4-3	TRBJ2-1	CASSQDREVGYNEQFF	TGCGCCAGCAGCCAAGACAGGGAAGTTGGCTACAATGAGCAGTTCTTC
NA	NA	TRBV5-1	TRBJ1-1	CASSLPGPTFF	TGCGCCAGCAGCCTACCCGGTCCGACTTTCTTT
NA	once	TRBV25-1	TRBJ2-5	CASSESLDTDPETQYF	TGTGCCAGCAGTGAATCTCTGGACACAGATCCGGAGACCCAGTACTTC
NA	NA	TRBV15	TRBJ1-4	CATSRDPEGTNEKLFF	TGTGCCACCAGCAGAGATCCCGAGGGAACTAATGAAAAACTGTTTTTT
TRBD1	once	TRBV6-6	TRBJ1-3	CASSSTGQLTGNTIYF	TGTGCCAGCAGTTCTACGGGACAGTTGACTGGAAACACCATATATTTT
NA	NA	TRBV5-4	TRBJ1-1	CASSQKSGGRLYEAFF	TGTGCCAGCAGCCAAAAAAGCGGGGGCCGCCTATATGAAGCTTTCTTT
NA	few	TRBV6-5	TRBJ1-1	CASSYSPGGAFF	TGTGCCAGCAGTTACTCCCCAGGTGGAGCTTTCTTT
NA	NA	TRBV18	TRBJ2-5	CASSPISGRETQYF	TGTGCCAGCTCACCTATATCAGGAAGGGAGACCCAGTACTTC
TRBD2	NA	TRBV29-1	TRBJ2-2	CSALRGATNTGELFF	TGCAGCGCTCTGCGGGGGGCTACGAACACCGGGGAGCTGTTTTTT
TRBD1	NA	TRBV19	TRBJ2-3	CASSIAGQGARGTQYF	TGTGCCAGTAGTATCGCGGGACAGGGGGCCCGAGGTACGCAGTATTTT
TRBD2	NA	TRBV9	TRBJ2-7	CASSVDPSGGAEQYF	TGTGCCAGCAGCGTAGATCCTAGCGGGGGGGCCGAGCAGTACTTC
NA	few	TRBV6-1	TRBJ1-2	CASTANYGYTF	TGTGCCAGCACAGCTAACTATGGCTACACCTTC
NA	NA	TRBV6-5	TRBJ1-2	CASSGSGVLNYGYTF	TGTGCCAGCAGTGGTTCGGGGGTTCTAAACTATGGCTACACCTTC
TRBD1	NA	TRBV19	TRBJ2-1	CASAGGTGTYNEQFF	TGTGCCAGTGCCGGCGGGACAGGGACCTACAATGAGCAGTTCTTC
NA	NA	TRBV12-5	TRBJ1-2	CASGLSVLYYGYTF	TGTGCTAGTGGTTTGTCAGTTTTGTACTATGGCTACACCTTC
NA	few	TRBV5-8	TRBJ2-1	CASSLKGRNEQFF	TGTGCCAGCAGCTTAAAGGGGAGGAATGAGCAGTTCTTC
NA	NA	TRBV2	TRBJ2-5	CASSGASGGVKETQYF	TGTGCCAGCAGTGGGGCTTCAGGCGGGGTAAAAGAGACCCAGTACTTC
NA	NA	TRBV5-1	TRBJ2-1	CASSATRVVTLNEQFF	TGCGCCAGCAGCGCCACGAGGGTCGTTACACTAAATGAGCAGTTCTTC
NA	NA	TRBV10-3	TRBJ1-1	CATTPGLADEAFF	TGTGCCACTACCCCGGGTCTAGCCGATGAAGCTTTCTTT
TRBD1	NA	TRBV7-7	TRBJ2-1	CASSPRTGVNEQFF	TGTGCCAGCAGCCCCCGGACAGGGGTCAATGAGCAGTTCTTC
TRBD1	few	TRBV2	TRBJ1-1	CASSEWGTGGTEAFF	TGTGCCAGCAGTGAATGGGGGACAGGGGGCACTGAAGCTTTCTTT
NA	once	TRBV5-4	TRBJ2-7	CASSLAVGSGYEQYF	TGTGCCAGCAGCTTGGCAGTGGGCAGTGGCTACGAGCAGTACTTC
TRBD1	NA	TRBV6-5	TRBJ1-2	CASSPRDRGGYTF	TGTGCCAGCAGTCCAAGGGACAGAGGAGGCTACACCTTC
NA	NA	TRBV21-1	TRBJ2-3	CASSKAAGPDTQYF	TGTGCCAGCAGCAAAGCTGCAGGGCCAGATACGCAGTATTTT
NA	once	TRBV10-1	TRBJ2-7	CASSESVIGEQYF	TGCGCCAGCAGTGAGTCCGTAATCGGCGAGCAGTACTTC
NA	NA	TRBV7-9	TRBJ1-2	CASSFDSLYGYTF	TGTGCCAGCAGCTTCGACAGCCTCTATGGCTACACCTTC
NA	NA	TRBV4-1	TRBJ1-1	CASSDGLAGTEAFF	TGCGCCAGCAGCGACGGGTTGGCCGGCACTGAAGCTTTCTTT
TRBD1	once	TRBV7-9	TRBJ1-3	CASSLTGGRNTIYF	TGTGCCAGCAGCTTAACAGGGGGTCGAAACACCATATATTTT
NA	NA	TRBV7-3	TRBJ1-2	CASSSFGGSNYGYTF	TGTGCCAGCAGCTCCTTTGGAGGGTCGAACTATGGCTACACCTTC
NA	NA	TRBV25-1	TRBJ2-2	CASSETNTGELFF	TGTGCCAGCAGTGAGACAAACACCGGGGAGCTGTTTTTT
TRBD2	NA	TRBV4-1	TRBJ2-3	CASSQGLARKSTDTQYF	TGCGCCAGCAGCCAAGGACTAGCGCGAAAAAGCACAGATACGCAGTATTTT
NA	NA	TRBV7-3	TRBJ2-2	CASSSWGPGSGELFF	TGTGCCAGCAGCTCATGGGGGCCCGGAAGCGGGGAGCTGTTTTTT
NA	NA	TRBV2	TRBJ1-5	CASSGGSYQPQHF	TGTGCCAGCAGTGGAGGCAGTTACCAGCCCCAGCATTTT
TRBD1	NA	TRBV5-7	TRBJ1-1	CASSLSGQGHAAFF	TGTGCCAGCAGCTTATCGGGACAGGGACATGCGGCTTTCTTT
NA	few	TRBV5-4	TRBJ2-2	CASSLVQAPGELFF	TGTGCCAGCAGCTTGGTACAGGCCCCCGGGGAGCTGTTTTTT
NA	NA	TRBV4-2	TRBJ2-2	CASSQDGDSHTGELFF	TGTGCCAGCAGCCAAGATGGCGACTCCCACACCGGGGAGCTGTTTTTT
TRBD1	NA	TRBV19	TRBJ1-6	CASGVQGAVSPLHF	TGTGCCAGTGGCGTACAGGGGGCGGTTTCACCCCTCCACTTT
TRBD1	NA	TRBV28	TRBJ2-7	CASSLTGQGLHEQYF	TGTGCCAGCAGTTTAACGGGACAGGGGTTACACGAGCAGTACTTC
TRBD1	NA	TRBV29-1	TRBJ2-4	CSVGTGNKNIQYF	TGCAGCGTAGGGACAGGGAATAAAAACATTCAGTACTTC
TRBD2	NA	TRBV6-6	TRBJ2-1	CASSYRGGDNEQFF	TGTGCCAGCAGTTACCGCGGGGGGGACAATGAGCAGTTCTTC
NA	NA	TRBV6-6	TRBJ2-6	CASSSQGTGANVLTF	TGTGCCAGCAGTTCCCAGGGGACCGGGGCCAACGTCCTGACTTTC